Each of the 19 T cell receptor beta chains below was sequenced from the same sample in a study of technical replicates of blood from a handful of donors. TCRdb's table, derived via immunoSEQ multiplex PCR, lists solely in-frame clones and lacks some. The repertoire consists of roughly 85,000 clones, with approximately 95% occurring once and the leading ten covering under 0.3%. Sequenced: T cells isolated from PBMCs. These receptors originate from a human donor in good health.

The chain couples TRBV4-2 to TRBJ2-3; 14 bases fit TRBD2. Germline lookup yields CDR1 LGHNA and CDR2 YNFKEQ. This CDR3 region has 18 residues. Trimming at V came to 1 base and at J to 4 bases, leaving 7 bases not matched to a gene. Here the CDR3 DNA reads TGTGCCAGCAGCCAAGGCGGACTAGCGGGAGGAATCGCAGATACGCAGTATTTT. Its protein product is CASSQGGLAGGIADTQYF.

The J gene is TRBJ2-2, the V gene TRBV4-1, with D possibly TRBD2 on 6 matching bases. This CDR3 has 14 residues. The germline V and J ends were trimmed by 0 bases and 7 bases, with 9 bases remaining between them. Germline V gene sequence: CDR1 MGHRA, CDR2 YSYEKL. The CDR3 sequence: CASSQDGGIGELFF. CDR3 DNA: TGCGCCAGCAGCCAAGATGGGGGGATCGGGGAGCTGTTTTTT.

The chain has TRBV27 and TRBJ1-4, with 8 positions matching TRBD1. V shed 6 bases, J shed 5 bases, and the junction held 5 bases outside the gene matches. The CDR3 is 14 residues long. Per the germline V gene, CDR1 is MNHEY and CDR2 is SMNVEV (reference sequence). Here the CDR3 DNA reads TGTGCCAGCAGAAAGGGACAGGCAAATGAAAAACTGTTTTTT. It is translated as CASRKGQANEKLFF.

V gene TRBV29-1 combines with J gene TRBJ2-2; TRBD1 matches 7 bases. V lost 1 base to trimming and J lost 0 bases; unmatched junction nucleotides: 11. The CDR3 spans 18 residues. From germline, CDR1 is SQVTM and CDR2 ANQGSEA. The CDR3 reads CSVEADRRKPTNTGELFF. CDR3 DNA sequence: TGCAGCGTTGAAGCGGACAGGCGGAAACCCACGAACACCGGGGAGCTGTTTTTT.

The chain has TRBV19 and TRBJ2-7; possible D gene TRBD2, 6 bases. The CDR3 totals 14 residues. The V and J ends lost 5 bases and 0 bases respectively, with 11 bases between them. CDR1 LNHDA and CDR2 SQIVND come from the germline V gene (reference sequence). The CDR3 DNA is TGTGCCAGTAGTGGGGGGATTAACTCCTACGAGCAGTACTTC. It specifies CASSGGINSYEQYF.

Turning to this clone: This sample also contains other DNA sequences that code for the same CDR3. V usage is TRBV6-5 and J usage is TRBJ2-5; D ambiguous. V lost 0 bases, J lost 5 bases, and 7 bases lay in between. The CDR3 totals 13 residues. The germline gives CDR1 MNHEY, CDR2 SVGAGI. The DNA for the CDR3 is TGTGCCAGCAGTTACTCGAGAGCTGAGACCCAGTACTTC. Its translation: CASSYSRAETQYF.

V is TRBV4-1 and J is TRBJ2-7; a possible D gene is TRBD1 (5 bases). This CDR3 is 13 amino acids long. Germline V gene sequence: CDR1 MGHRA, CDR2 YSYEKL. The V gene lost 1 base and the J gene lost 3 bases, with 7 bases spanning the gap. CDR3 nucleotide sequence: TGCGCCAGCAGCCAAGGAGACAGCTACGAGCAGTACTTC. It encodes CASSQGDSYEQYF.

The gene calls are TRBV19 and TRBJ2-2; 9 bases align to TRBD1. The germline V gene encodes CDR1 LNHDA and CDR2 SQIVND (reference sequence). This CDR3 comprises 15 residues. Trimming removed 7 bases from V and 2 bases from J; junction bases left unmatched: 5. The CDR3 DNA is TGTGCCAGTAACCGGGACAGGGCTAACACCGGGGAGCTGTTTTTT. It yields the protein CASNRDRANTGELFF.

The CDR3 nucleotides read TGTGCCTGGAGAAGGCGGGGGCATTGGAATGAGCAGTTCTTC. Translation gives CAWRRRGHWNEQFF. The chain recombines TRBV30 with TRBJ2-1; D is perhaps TRBD2 (7 bases). V was shortened by 3 bases and J by 7 bases, with 16 bases between the two germline ends. In germline, CDR1 is GTSNPN, CDR2 SVGIG (reference sequence). This CDR3 is built from 14 residues.

The CDR3 sequence: CATTKNEGTGNTDTQYF. CDR3 DNA sequence: TGTGCCACCACAAAGAATGAGGGGACAGGAAACACAGATACGCAGTATTTT. The chain is built from TRBV19 and TRBJ2-3; 8 positions match TRBD1. The CDR3 is 17 amino acids. Germline trimming cut 10 bases from V and 2 bases from J; bases unmatched to any gene: 17. The germline CDR1 and CDR2 sequences are LNHDA and SQIVND (reference sequence).

The chain recombines TRBV4-1 with TRBJ1-4; unclear D gene. The CDR3 loop spans 17 amino acids. Trimming shortened V by 1 base and J by 0 bases, and 12 bases separated the two germline ends. Germline V gives CDR1 MGHRA, CDR2 YSYEKL. The CDR3 region has the DNA TGCGCCAGCAGCCAAGTGATAGCTACGGCAACTAATGAAAAACTGTTTTTT. It specifies CASSQVIATATNEKLFF.

The rearrangement uses TRBV14 and TRBJ1-2, with a possible D match to TRBD1 (5 bases). CDR3 size: 13 residues. The germline V gene has CDR1 SGHDN and CDR2 FVKESK. V dropped 1 base and J dropped 3 bases, with 6 bases sitting between them. In DNA, the CDR3 is TGTGCCAGCAGCCAAGTCAGGGACTATGGCTACACCTTC. Translating gives CASSQVRDYGYTF.

The CDR3 DNA follows: TGTGCCAGCAGTGGGACAGGGGCCGGGGAGCTGTTTTTT. Protein product: CASSGTGAGELFF. V gene TRBV9 combines with J gene TRBJ2-2; 10 nucleotides line up with TRBD1. This CDR3 comprises 13 residues. Trimming cost V 5 bases and J 6 bases; bases outside gene matches: 1. The germline gives CDR1 SGDLS, CDR2 YYNGEE.

Only one count was recorded for this clone. The V gene is TRBV29-1, the J gene TRBJ2-1, with a weak D call TRBD1 (7 bases). The CDR3 loop spans 15 amino acids. Trimming stripped 0 bases from V and 5 bases from J, with 14 bases between. Germline CDR1 and CDR2: SQVTM and ANQGSEA. CDR3 sequence (DNA): TGCAGCGTTGAAGATAGGAGGGGGCAAAACAATGAGCAGTTCTTC. Protein sequence: CSVEDRRGQNNEQFF.

This chain uses TRBV6-1 with TRBJ2-1, with TRBD2 matching 8 bases. CDR3 size: 14 residues. V lost 4 bases, J lost 3 bases, and 2 bases stayed unmatched. Germline V gene data show CDR1 as MNHNS and CDR2 as SASEGT. For the CDR3, the DNA is TGTGCCAGCAGTGCTCTAGCGGGCTACAATGAGCAGTTCTTC. Encoded protein: CASSALAGYNEQFF.

The J gene is TRBJ2-2, the V gene TRBV19; TRBD2 aligns across 7 bases. The CDR3 loop spans 15 amino acids. CDR1 is LNHDA and CDR2 is SQIVND in the germline V gene (reference sequence). V lost 6 bases and J lost 4; bases outside the gene matches: 8. Here the CDR3 reads CASSPRLAPTGELFF. CDR3 DNA: TGTGCCAGTAGCCCGAGACTAGCTCCCACCGGGGAGCTGTTTTTT. Combining the CDR3 with reference TRBV19 and TRBJ2-2 gives the whole variable domain DGGITQSPKYLFRKEGQNVTLSCEQNLNHDAMYWYRQDPGQGLRLIYYSQIVNDFQKGDIAEGYSVSREKKESFPLTVTSAQKNPTAFYLCASSPRLAPTGELFFGEGSRLTVL.

This clone was counted a single time. The rearrangement joins TRBV10-1 to TRBJ2-1; 10 bases align to TRBD1. Germline trimming cut 3 bases from V and 8 bases from J; bases unmatched to any gene: 7. Looked up from germline, CDR1 is WNHNN and CDR2 is SYGVQD (reference sequence). The CDR3 loop spans 15 amino acids. CDR3 loop: CASSEPGQGSHEQFF. CDR3 bases: TGCGCCAGCAGTGAACCGGGACAGGGGTCCCATGAGCAGTTCTTC.

The V and J genes are TRBV29-1 and TRBJ2-1; 7 nucleotides agree with TRBD2. The CDR3 totals 14 residues. CDR1 is SQVTM, CDR2 ANQGSEA, per germline. V dropped 6 bases and J dropped 3; count of bases not matched to a gene: 8. The CDR3 sequence is CSVTPGLHYNEQFF. The CDR3 nucleotides read TGCAGCGTAACTCCGGGACTACACTACAATGAGCAGTTCTTC.

The chain uses TRBV15 and TRBJ2-5; D is unresolved. This CDR3 region has 11 residues. Per germline, CDR1 LNHNV and CDR2 YYDKDF (reference sequence). The V gene lost 8 bases and the J gene lost 4 bases, with 8 bases spanning the gap. The CDR3, as DNA: TGTGCCACCCGAGAGAGAGAGACCCAGTACTTC. Protein sequence: CATRERETQYF.